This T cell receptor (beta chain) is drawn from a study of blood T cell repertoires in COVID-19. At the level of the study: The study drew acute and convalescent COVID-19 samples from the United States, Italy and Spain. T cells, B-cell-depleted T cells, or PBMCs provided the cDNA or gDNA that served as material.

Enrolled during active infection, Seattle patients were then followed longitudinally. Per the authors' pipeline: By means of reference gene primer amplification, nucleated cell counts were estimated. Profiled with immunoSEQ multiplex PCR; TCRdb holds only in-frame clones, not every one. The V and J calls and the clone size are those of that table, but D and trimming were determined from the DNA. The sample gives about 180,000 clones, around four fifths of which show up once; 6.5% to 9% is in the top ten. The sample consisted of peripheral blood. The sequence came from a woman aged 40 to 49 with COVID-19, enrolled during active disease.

CDR3 sequence reads: CASSAGSSYNSPLHF. The CDR3 DNA is TGTGCCAGCAGCGCCGGGAGCTCCTATAATTCACCCCTCCACTTT. The J gene is TRBJ1-6, the V gene TRBV9; D unresolved. The V end was cut by 3 bases, the J end by 0 bases, with 7 bases between. From germline, CDR1 is SGDLS and CDR2 YYNGEE. CDR3 length: 15 residues.